One and the same sample provided the 2 T cell receptor beta chains below, sequenced in a study of T-cell reconstitution after alpha-beta-depleted transplantation in children. TCRbeta library construction was performed incorporating unique molecular identifiers. TCRdb recomputed calls from the PCR reads with MiXCR, one row per CDR3 protein. The sample lists 600,000 or so distinct CDR3 sequences, roughly 24% occurring once. The specimen was PBMCs, mostly from graft donor cells, collected 360 days after TCRalphabeta/CD19-depleted stem cell transplant. Source of these receptors: a boy under two years old who had a stem cell transplant for acute myeloid leukemia, so the T cells may come from the graft donor.

This clonotype showed up many times. The chain is built from TRBV20-1 and TRBJ2-7, with D hard to call. The V gene lost 6 bases and the J gene lost 0 bases, with 15 bases spanning the gap. The V gene's germline CDR1 is DFQATT and CDR2 SNEGSKA (reference sequence). The CDR3 totals 14 residues. This CDR3 reads CSAVDRLSSYEQYV. CDR3 in DNA: TGCAGTGCCGTTGACCGATTGAGCTCCTACGAGCAGTACGTC.

This clonotype came up many times. V usage is TRBV7-6 and J usage is TRBJ2-5; maybe TRBD1 (5 bases). CDR3 length equals 16 residues. V was trimmed by 4 bases and J by 0 bases, leaving 15 bases between them. CDR1 SGHVS and CDR2 FNYEAQ come from the germline V gene. CDR3 amino acids: CASSWGPRSYQETQYF. The CDR3 bases are TGTGCCAGCAGCTGGGGCCCTCGTTCGTACCAAGAGACCCAGTACTTC. Looking up the rest from reference TRBV7-6 and TRBJ2-5 gives the full variable domain: GAGVSQSPRYKVTKRGQDVALRCDPISGHVSLYWYRQALGQGPEFLTYFNYEAQQDKSGLPNDRFSAERPEGSISTLTIQRTEQRDSAMYRCASSWGPRSYQETQYFGPGTRLLVL.